Listed below are T cell receptor beta chains from one sample, sequenced in a study of early T cells in non-severe SARS-CoV-2 infection. TCRdb reprocessed the 5' RACE reads with MiXCR, giving one entry per CDR3 protein. The sample lists tens of thousands of distinct CDR3 sequences; about 10% were seen once. This sample comprised whole blood, obtained at baseline. Source of these receptors: an adult who was a healthcare worker with PCR-confirmed SARS-CoV-2 infection or an uninfected control (not recorded which). The conserved cysteine and the conserved F or W are not part of the CDR3 here.

cdr3_aa,v_call,j_call
ASSSRQGAGTEAF,TRBV7-9,TRBJ1-1
ASSFTGTANEQF,TRBV7-2,TRBJ2-1
ASRQGLETQY,TRBV25-1,TRBJ2-5
ASSLRELAGYEQY,TRBV12-3/TRBV12-4,TRBJ2-7
ASSPPGSYNEQF,TRBV18,TRBJ2-1
ASSRTVGTEAF,TRBV7-3,TRBJ1-1
ASSLHPPGGSYGYT,TRBV18,TRBJ1-2
ATKTSGIEGDTQY,TRBV10-3,TRBJ2-3
ASSLFAGMNTEAF,TRBV5-4,TRBJ1-1
ASSPRGNQPQH,TRBV12-3/TRBV12-4,TRBJ1-5
ASSLMFPGLAHEQF,TRBV7-3,TRBJ2-1
ASSYGRASPWWEQY,TRBV6-7,TRBJ2-7
SARDGTLYVATNEKLF,TRBV20-1,TRBJ1-4
ASSSPDRGLKTQY,TRBV5-4,TRBJ2-5
ASSQDAGQGIYNSPLH,TRBV3-1,TRBJ1-6
ASSVAGGISDTQY,TRBV9,TRBJ2-3
ASSRGPNNEQF,TRBV4-1,TRBJ2-1
ASSQPDSNFYGYT,TRBV6-6,TRBJ1-2
SAQISGRDYYEQY,TRBV20-1,TRBJ2-7
ASSSGQYFYEQY,TRBV5-5,TRBJ2-7
AISKLAGSSYEQY,TRBV10-3,TRBJ2-7
ASSPNRGAETEAF,TRBV7-2,TRBJ1-1
ASSSLAENTIY,TRBV12-3/TRBV12-4,TRBJ1-3
ASSYSLAEPTYEQY,TRBV6-6,TRBJ2-7
ASSYAPSPQVLIASSEQY,TRBV6-6,TRBJ2-7
ASSEVADTQY,TRBV2,TRBJ2-3
ASGTDTQY,TRBV7-9,TRBJ2-3
ASSFLAGSTDTQY,TRBV5-1,TRBJ2-3
ARSPGRRAVTEAF,TRBV2,TRBJ1-1
ASSPGTADNSPLH,TRBV4-1,TRBJ1-6